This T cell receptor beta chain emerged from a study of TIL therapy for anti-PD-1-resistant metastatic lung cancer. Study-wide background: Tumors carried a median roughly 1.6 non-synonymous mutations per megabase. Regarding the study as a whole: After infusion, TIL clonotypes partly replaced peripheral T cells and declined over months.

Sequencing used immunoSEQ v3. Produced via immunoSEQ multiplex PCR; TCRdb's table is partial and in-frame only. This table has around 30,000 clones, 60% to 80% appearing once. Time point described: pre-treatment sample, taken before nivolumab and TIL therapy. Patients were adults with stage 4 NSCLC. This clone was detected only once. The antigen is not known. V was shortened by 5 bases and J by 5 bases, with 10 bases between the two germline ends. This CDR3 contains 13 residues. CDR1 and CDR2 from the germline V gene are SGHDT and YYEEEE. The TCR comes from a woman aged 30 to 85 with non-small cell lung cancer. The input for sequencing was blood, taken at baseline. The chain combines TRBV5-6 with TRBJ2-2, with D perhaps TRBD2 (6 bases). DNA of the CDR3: TGTGCCAGCAGTCCTCGGGGGACCGGGGAGCTGTTTTTT. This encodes CASSPRGTGELFF. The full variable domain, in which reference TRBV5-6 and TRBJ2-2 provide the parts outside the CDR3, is DAGVTQSPTHLIKTRGQQVTLRCSPKSGHDTVSWYQQALGQGPQFIFQYYEEEERQRGNFPDRFSGHQFPNYSSELNVNALLLGDSALYLCASSPRGTGELFFGEGSRLTVL.